These 11 T cell receptor beta chains were sequenced from one sample in a study of control samples from healthy donors and cancer patients. Method: immunoSEQ multiplex PCR; TCRdb's copy keeps in-frame clones and lacks some. This sample has over 80,000 clones, with roughly 86% found just once. Sequenced: blood. The origin of the receptors is a man between 60 and 70 years old in good health.

DNA for the CDR3: TGTGCCAGCAGCCCAACTAGCGTGGGGGAGCAGTACTTC. This translates into CASSPTSVGEQYF. This sequence joins TRBV3-1 (or the pseudogene TRBV3-2) and TRBJ2-7; TRBD2 aligns across 7 bases. CDR1 and CDR2 from the germline V gene are LGHDT and YNNKEL (reference sequence). The CDR3 loop spans 13 amino acids. With 4 bases clipped from V and 7 bases from J, the junction kept 7 bases outside the gene matches.

The chain is built from TRBV12-3 or TRBV12-4 and TRBJ1-6, with D possibly being TRBD1 (5 bases). The V gene lost 4 bases and the J gene lost 16 bases, with 11 bases spanning the gap. The CDR3 covers 11 residues. The CDR3 reads CASSWGRALHF. Written as DNA, the CDR3 is TGTGCCAGCAGTTGGGGACGGGCTCTCCACTTT.

The gene calls are TRBV6-5 and TRBJ2-1; 8 nucleotides line up with TRBD2. Germline V CDR1 and CDR2: MNHEY, SVGAGI. CDR3 length: 16 amino acids. Losses at the gene ends were 0 bases for V and 10 bases for J; bases not matched to a gene: 11. The CDR3 reads CASSYSIAGGLREQFF. In nucleotides, the CDR3 is TGTGCCAGCAGTTACTCGATCGCGGGGGGTCTCAGAGAGCAGTTCTTC.

The rearrangement uses TRBV11-2 and TRBJ2-5; TRBD1 aligns across 9 bases. The CDR3 has 18 amino acids. Germline values: CDR1 SGHAT, CDR2 FQNNGV. Germline trimming cut 2 bases from V and 4 bases from J; bases unmatched to any gene: 14. CDR3 bases: TGTGCCAGCAGCTTATCCCGGGTTAACCAGACAGGGGGAGAGACCCAGTACTTC. It encodes CASSLSRVNQTGGETQYF.

The chain couples TRBV30 to TRBJ1-4; D not certain. Trimming shortened V by 0 bases and J by 8 bases, and 19 bases separated the two germline ends. The CDR3 totals 16 residues. Germline V gene sequence: CDR1 GTSNPN, CDR2 SVGIG (reference sequence). The CDR3 DNA is TGTGCCTGGAGTGTCCCCAGCCCACAAGTAGGGGAAAAACTGTTTTTT. Translating gives CAWSVPSPQVGEKLFF. Based on the CDR3 plus reference TRBV30 and TRBJ1-4, the full variable domain is SQTIHQWPATLVQPVGSPLSLECTVEGTSNPNLYWYRQAAGRGLQLLFYSVGIGQISSEVPQNLSASRPQDRQFILSSKKLLLSDSGFYLCAWSVPSPQVGEKLFFGSGTQLSVL.

The rearrangement joins TRBV4-1 to TRBJ2-3, with TRBD2 matching 8 bases. This CDR3 is built from 17 residues. The V segment lost 0 bases and the J segment 2 bases; nucleotides outside the gene matches: 7. The germline CDR1 and CDR2 sequences are MGHRA and YSYEKL. The CDR3 bases are TGCGCCAGCAGCCAAGATTTAGTAGCGGGGTTCACAGATACGCAGTATTTT. Its protein product is CASSQDLVAGFTDTQYF.

V usage is TRBV2 and J usage is TRBJ2-5; perhaps TRBD1 as D (7 bases). The CDR3 has 14 amino acids. CDR1 is SNHLY, CDR2 FYNNEI, per germline. Trimming removed 8 bases at V and 5 bases at J, with 18 bases between. CDR3 in amino acids: CASLTRGERETQYF. For the CDR3, the DNA is TGTGCCAGCTTAACCAGGGGGGAGAGGGAGACCCAGTACTTC.

The J gene is TRBJ2-7, the V gene TRBV6-5; D gene uncertain. The CDR3 loop spans 13 amino acids. Germline V lookup: CDR1 MNHEY, CDR2 SVGAGI. The V end was cut by 4 bases, the J end by 2 bases, with 9 bases between. The CDR3 is CASSFIQTYEQYF. CDR3 coding DNA: TGTGCCAGCAGTTTCATACAAACCTACGAGCAGTACTTC.

V and J are TRBV24-1 and TRBJ2-2; D remains unclear. V lost 5 bases, J lost 5 bases, and 11 bases lay in between. Germline CDR1 and CDR2: KGHDR and SFDVKD. The CDR3 sequence is 14 residues long. The chain's CDR3 is CATSGYSLTGELFF. CDR3 DNA: TGTGCCACCAGTGGCTACAGCTTAACCGGGGAGCTGTTTTTT.

The gene calls are TRBV4-1 and TRBJ1-5, with 12 bases that match TRBD1. The CDR3 is 18 residues long. V trimming: 4 bases; J trimming: 6 bases; junction bases outside the gene matches: 13. Germline V lookup: CDR1 MGHRA, CDR2 YSYEKL. The CDR3 coding sequence is TGCGCCAGCAGCCCGGCCCCCCCCGGGACAGGGGGCTCTCAGCCCCAGCATTTT. It specifies CASSPAPPGTGGSQPQHF.

This clone was observed a handful of times. This chain connects TRBV29-1 to TRBJ2-5; maybe TRBD2 (5 bases). This CDR3 spans 17 amino acids. The germline V gene encodes CDR1 SQVTM and CDR2 ANQGSEA. V was trimmed by 4 bases and J by 0 bases, leaving 21 bases between them. The CDR3 protein is CSVGLTRINWNQETQYF. The CDR3 nucleotides are TGCAGCGTTGGCCTCACTAGAATTAATTGGAACCAAGAGACCCAGTACTTC.